This is a list of T cell receptor beta chains from one sample in a study of blood T cell repertoires in COVID-19. Measured with immunoSEQ multiplex PCR; TCRdb has only the in-frame clones, and not every one. This table has around 190,000 clones, 80% to 90% appearing once. The sequenced sample was peripheral blood. All receptors come from a man aged 50-60 years with active or convalescent COVID-19. CDR3s include the opening cysteine and the closing phenylalanine or tryptophan. Fields, in order: D gene, J gene, clone size, V gene, CDR3 protein, CDR3 DNA. The D gene is left open where the match is weak. Not all rows give a size; the values are once, few, many and, for expanded clones, a class.

d_call: -; j_call: TRBJ1-4; clone_size: -; v_call: TRBV5-1; cdr3_aa: CASSRRGVNEKLFF; cdr3_nt: TGCGCCAGCAGCCGCCGGGGGGTTAATGAAAAACTGTTTTTT
d_call: -; j_call: TRBJ1-2; clone_size: -; v_call: TRBV12-3/TRBV12-4; cdr3_aa: CATSAVGEGYTF; cdr3_nt: TGTGCCACCTCCGCGGTTGGTGAAGGCTACACCTTC
d_call: -; j_call: TRBJ1-2; clone_size: -; v_call: TRBV5-6; cdr3_aa: CASSLQIRLYGYTF; cdr3_nt: TGTGCCAGCAGCTTGCAAATCAGGCTCTATGGCTACACCTTC
d_call: -; j_call: TRBJ1-2; clone_size: -; v_call: TRBV2; cdr3_aa: CASSEWQDSIYGYTF; cdr3_nt: TGTGCCAGCAGTGAGTGGCAGGACTCTATCTATGGCTACACCTTC
d_call: -; j_call: TRBJ2-1; clone_size: few; v_call: TRBV28; cdr3_aa: CASSLTPNEQFF; cdr3_nt: TGTGCCAGCAGTTTGACTCCCAATGAGCAGTTCTTC
d_call: -; j_call: TRBJ1-5; clone_size: -; v_call: TRBV21-1; cdr3_aa: CASIMSGVSSHQPQHF; cdr3_nt: TGTGCCAGCATTATGTCGGGGGTATCATCTCATCAGCCCCAGCATTTT
d_call: -; j_call: TRBJ1-3; clone_size: -; v_call: TRBV20-1; cdr3_aa: CSAPSGVAIYF; cdr3_nt: TGCAGTGCTCCGAGCGGGGTCGCCATATATTTT
d_call: TRBD2; j_call: TRBJ2-1; clone_size: few; v_call: TRBV19; cdr3_aa: CASSPGLAGAGSYNEQFF; cdr3_nt: TGTGCCAGTAGCCCGGGACTAGCGGGAGCAGGCTCCTACAATGAGCAGTTCTTC
d_call: TRBD1; j_call: TRBJ1-1; clone_size: -; v_call: TRBV28; cdr3_aa: CASRSTGGRAFF; cdr3_nt: TGTGCCAGCAGGAGTACAGGGGGCAGAGCTTTCTTT
d_call: -; j_call: TRBJ2-1; clone_size: -; v_call: TRBV28; cdr3_aa: CASSSFDSHYNEQFF; cdr3_nt: TGTGCCAGCAGTTCATTTGACAGCCACTACAATGAGCAGTTCTTC
d_call: TRBD2; j_call: TRBJ2-2; clone_size: -; v_call: TRBV3-1/TRBV3-2; cdr3_aa: CASSRTRNTGELFF; cdr3_nt: TGTGCCAGCAGCCGGACTAGGAACACCGGGGAGCTGTTTTTT
d_call: TRBD1; j_call: TRBJ2-7; clone_size: -; v_call: TRBV18; cdr3_aa: CASSPYGQGTSYEQYF; cdr3_nt: TGTGCCAGCTCACCTTATGGACAGGGAACCTCCTACGAGCAGTACTTC
d_call: TRBD2; j_call: TRBJ2-7; clone_size: -; v_call: TRBV3-1/TRBV3-2; cdr3_aa: CASSFFGGAYEQYF; cdr3_nt: TGTGCCAGCTCCTTTTTCGGGGGGGCCTACGAGCAGTACTTC
d_call: -; j_call: TRBJ1-5; clone_size: -; v_call: TRBV12-3/TRBV12-4; cdr3_aa: CASSWVRGQPQHF; cdr3_nt: TGTGCCAGCAGCTGGGTCAGGGGTCAGCCCCAGCATTTT
d_call: TRBD1; j_call: TRBJ2-1; clone_size: -; v_call: TRBV7-3; cdr3_aa: CASSLGTGFRNEQFF; cdr3_nt: TGTGCCAGCAGCTTAGGGACAGGGTTTCGCAATGAGCAGTTCTTC
d_call: TRBD1; j_call: TRBJ2-2; clone_size: -; v_call: TRBV13; cdr3_aa: CASSLGVRRDRGTGELFF; cdr3_nt: TGTGCCAGCAGCTTAGGAGTACGCCGGGACAGGGGGACCGGGGAGCTGTTTTTT
d_call: -; j_call: TRBJ1-3; clone_size: -; v_call: TRBV28; cdr3_aa: CASSFAAGGNTIYF; cdr3_nt: TGTGCCAGCAGTTTTGCGGCAGGGGGAAACACCATATATTTT
d_call: TRBD1; j_call: TRBJ1-2; clone_size: -; v_call: TRBV27; cdr3_aa: CASSFKGQGDGYTF; cdr3_nt: TGTGCCAGCAGTTTCAAGGGACAGGGAGATGGCTACACCTTC
d_call: -; j_call: TRBJ1-3; clone_size: -; v_call: TRBV7-3; cdr3_aa: CASTQAGGRTGGNTIYF; cdr3_nt: TGTGCCAGCACCCAGGCGGGTGGTCGTACGGGAGGAAACACCATATATTTT
d_call: TRBD2; j_call: TRBJ2-5; clone_size: -; v_call: TRBV7-7; cdr3_aa: CASSRGLAAQETQYF; cdr3_nt: TGTGCCAGCAGCCGGGGACTAGCGGCTCAAGAGACCCAGTACTTC
d_call: -; j_call: TRBJ1-5; clone_size: -; v_call: TRBV18; cdr3_aa: CASSPPGDQPQHF; cdr3_nt: TGTGCCAGCTCACCCCCAGGGGATCAGCCCCAGCATTTT
d_call: -; j_call: TRBJ1-1; clone_size: few; v_call: TRBV29-1; cdr3_aa: CSVQGITLNTEAFF; cdr3_nt: TGCAGCGTGCAGGGGATAACCTTGAACACTGAAGCTTTCTTT
d_call: TRBD1; j_call: TRBJ1-5; clone_size: -; v_call: TRBV6-2/TRBV6-3; cdr3_aa: CASSDRGDQPQHF; cdr3_nt: TGTGCCAGCAGTGACAGGGGGGATCAGCCCCAGCATTTT
d_call: TRBD1; j_call: TRBJ2-7; clone_size: few; v_call: TRBV7-9; cdr3_aa: CASSLGDMALEGAYEQYF; cdr3_nt: TGTGCCAGCAGCTTAGGCGACATGGCCCTCGAGGGGGCTTACGAGCAGTACTTC
d_call: -; j_call: TRBJ1-5; clone_size: -; v_call: TRBV7-9; cdr3_aa: CASSPGGASNQPQHF; cdr3_nt: TGTGCCAGCAGCCCGGGGGGGGCCAGCAATCAGCCCCAGCATTTT
d_call: -; j_call: TRBJ1-5; clone_size: -; v_call: TRBV19; cdr3_aa: CASSIEEGNQPQHF; cdr3_nt: TGTGCCAGTAGTATAGAGGAGGGGAATCAGCCCCAGCATTTT
d_call: -; j_call: TRBJ1-2; clone_size: -; v_call: TRBV6-1; cdr3_aa: CASSESLGGGPNVDGYTF; cdr3_nt: TGTGCCAGCAGTGAATCTCTCGGGGGAGGCCCGAATGTCGATGGCTACACCTTC
d_call: TRBD1; j_call: TRBJ1-1; clone_size: -; v_call: TRBV4-2; cdr3_aa: CASSQDRQGWLTEAFF; cdr3_nt: TGTGCCAGCAGCCAAGATAGACAGGGCTGGTTGACTGAAGCTTTCTTT
d_call: TRBD1; j_call: TRBJ2-1; clone_size: -; v_call: TRBV9; cdr3_aa: CASSGGQGGYNEQFF; cdr3_nt: TGTGCCAGCAGCGGAGGACAGGGTGGATACAATGAGCAGTTCTTC
d_call: -; j_call: TRBJ2-2; clone_size: -; v_call: TRBV7-3; cdr3_aa: CASRSTVTGELFF; cdr3_nt: TGTGCCAGCAGATCGACAGTCACCGGGGAGCTGTTTTTT
d_call: -; j_call: TRBJ1-1; clone_size: -; v_call: TRBV18; cdr3_aa: CASSPSGRNTEAFF; cdr3_nt: TGTGCCAGCTCACCATCAGGGCGGAACACTGAAGCTTTCTTT
d_call: -; j_call: TRBJ1-4; clone_size: -; v_call: TRBV4-1; cdr3_aa: CASSQDRGETNEKLFF; cdr3_nt: TGCGCCAGCAGCCAAGATCGGGGGGAAACTAATGAAAAACTGTTTTTT
d_call: -; j_call: TRBJ1-5; clone_size: -; v_call: TRBV28; cdr3_aa: CASSRGGQPQHF; cdr3_nt: TGTGCCAGCAGTAGGGGGGGTCAGCCCCAGCATTTT
d_call: TRBD1; j_call: TRBJ2-7; clone_size: -; v_call: TRBV11-2; cdr3_aa: CASSFYRGRYF; cdr3_nt: TGTGCCAGCAGCTTTTACAGGGGCCGGTACTTC
d_call: -; j_call: TRBJ2-3; clone_size: -; v_call: TRBV5-1; cdr3_aa: CASSLKPPTDTQYF; cdr3_nt: TGCGCCAGCAGCCTGAAGCCTCCCACAGATACGCAGTATTTT
d_call: TRBD1; j_call: TRBJ1-1; clone_size: -; v_call: TRBV27; cdr3_aa: CASRGQGGTEAFF; cdr3_nt: TGTGCCAGCAGAGGACAGGGTGGTACTGAAGCTTTCTTT
d_call: -; j_call: TRBJ2-1; clone_size: -; v_call: TRBV11-2; cdr3_aa: CASSPRGRDDYNEQFF; cdr3_nt: TGTGCCAGCAGCCCCCGGGGTAGAGACGATTACAATGAGCAGTTCTTC
d_call: TRBD1; j_call: TRBJ1-4; clone_size: -; v_call: TRBV7-9; cdr3_aa: CASTRTGSGEKLFF; cdr3_nt: TGTGCCAGTACAAGGACAGGGTCGGGCGAAAAACTGTTTTTT
d_call: -; j_call: TRBJ1-2; clone_size: -; v_call: TRBV7-2; cdr3_aa: CASSFQRAGYTF; cdr3_nt: TGTGCCAGCAGCTTCCAGCGGGCTGGCTACACCTTC
d_call: TRBD1; j_call: TRBJ2-5; clone_size: -; v_call: TRBV7-7; cdr3_aa: CASSPGQGFETQYF; cdr3_nt: TGTGCCAGCAGCCCTGGACAGGGATTCGAGACCCAGTACTTC